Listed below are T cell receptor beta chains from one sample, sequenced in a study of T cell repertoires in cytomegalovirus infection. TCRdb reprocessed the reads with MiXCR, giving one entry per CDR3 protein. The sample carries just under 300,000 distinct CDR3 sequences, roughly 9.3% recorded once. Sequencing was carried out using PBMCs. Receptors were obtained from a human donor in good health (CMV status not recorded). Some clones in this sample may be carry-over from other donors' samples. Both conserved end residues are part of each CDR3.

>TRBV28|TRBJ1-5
CASKGQGAGQPQHF
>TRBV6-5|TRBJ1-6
CASSYDRAGNSPLHF
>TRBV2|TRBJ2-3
CASHRERGGGGDTQYF
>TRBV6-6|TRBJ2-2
CASSYLGTGELFF
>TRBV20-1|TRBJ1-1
CSAPGQGAYTEAFF
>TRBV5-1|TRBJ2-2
CASSKLQGAAGELFF
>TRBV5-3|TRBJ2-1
CARSLGPGLAPNEQFF
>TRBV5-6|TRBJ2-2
CASSLAGWNTGELFF
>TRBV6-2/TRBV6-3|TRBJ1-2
CASSWGWADDGYTF
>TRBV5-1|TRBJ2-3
CASSGEGRTDTQYF
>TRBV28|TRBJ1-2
CASSFLGQGRGGGYGYTF